These 9 T cell receptor beta chains were sequenced from one sample in a study of blood T cells in healthy people across ages. For the second PCR, which ran for about 6 to 11 cycles, a sample-barcoded 5' primer and a J-beta primer mix were used. TCRdb reanalysed the 5' RACE reads using MiXCR and keeps one entry per CDR3 protein. The sample lists approximately 800,000 distinct CDR3 sequences; about 53% were seen once. Sequencing was carried out using blood. The receptor source for this set is a man older than 75 in good health.

The CDR3 protein is CATSDPPTNNEQFF. The DNA of the CDR3 is TGTGCCACCAGTGACCCGCCCACTAACAATGAGCAGTTCTTC. The rearrangement links TRBV24-1 to TRBJ2-1; D not resolved. The CDR3 spans 14 residues. From germline, CDR1 is KGHDR and CDR2 SFDVKD. The germline V and J ends were trimmed by 4 bases and 5 bases, with 11 bases remaining between them.

This clonotype was observed a single time. The chain carries TRBV6-6 and TRBJ2-5; D is possibly TRBD1 (5 bases). Trimming took 2 bases from V and 11 from J, leaving 27 bases between them. Germline V lookup: CDR1 MNHNY, CDR2 SVGAGI (reference sequence). The CDR3 sequence is 17 residues long. The CDR3 coding sequence is TGTGCCAGCAGTTACCCGACAGAGGACGTGGGTGATAATGAGCAGTACTTC. Amino acids: CASSYPTEDVGDNEQYF.

There are a few counts of this clonotype. The rearrangement joins TRBV12-3 or TRBV12-4 to TRBJ2-5, with 7 bases that match TRBD1. The DNA end lines up better with TRBJ2-7; the J call may be wrong. The CDR3 totals 13 residues. CDR3 DNA: TGTGCCAGCAATCCGACAGGGCGGAACGAGCAGTACTTC. This gives the protein CASNPTGRNEQYF.

V usage is TRBV20-1 and J usage is TRBJ1-2, with 8 bases lining up with TRBD1. V lost 0 bases to trimming and J lost 6 bases; unmatched junction nucleotides: 9. The CDR3 sequence is 15 residues long. Germline V gene lookup returns CDR1 DFQATT and CDR2 SNEGSKA (reference sequence). The CDR3 here is CSARDVGQGGNGYTF. CDR3 coding DNA: TGCAGTGCTAGAGACGTTGGACAGGGTGGGAATGGCTACACCTTC.

The J gene is TRBJ2-5, the V gene TRBV7-2; TRBD2 aligns across 10 bases. The DNA matches TRBJ2-7 better at its end, which makes the J call doubtful. CDR3 length: 17 amino acids. The V gene's germline CDR1 is SGHTA and CDR2 FQGNSA. The CDR3 DNA sequence: TGTGCCAGCAGCTTAGTGGCTAGCGGGAGTCTGGGCTACGAGCAGTACTTC. Amino acids: CASSLVASGSLGYEQYF.

Regarding this clonotype: Compared with germline, one end of the junction differs, possibly owing to a read error. The CDR3 sequence is CSARGTTSPYEQYF. In nucleotides, the CDR3 is TGCAGTGCCAGAGGGACTACCTCCCCCTACGAGCAGTACTTC. This chain joins TRBV20-1 and TRBJ2-7, with 7 bases matching TRBD2. Germline loops: CDR1 DFQATT, CDR2 SNEGSKA (reference sequence). CDR3 length: 14 residues.

This clonotype was counted a single time. V usage is TRBV5-1 and J usage is TRBJ2-1, with a possible D match to TRBD2 (5 bases). Looked up from germline, CDR1 is SGHRS and CDR2 is YFSETQ. V was clipped by 2 bases and J by 14 bases, with 11 bases between them. This CDR3 has 11 amino acids. The CDR3 region is CASSLNGVEFF. CDR3 in DNA: TGCGCCAGCAGCTTAAACGGGGTAGAGTTCTTC. The complete variable domain, with remaining parts taken from reference TRBV5-1 and TRBJ2-1, reads KAGVTQTPRYLIKTRGQQVTLSCSPISGHRSVSWYQQTPGQGLQFLFEYFSETQRNKGNFPGRFSGRQFSNSRSEMNVSTLELGDSALYLCASSLNGVEFFGPGTRLTVL.

V is TRBV5-1 and J is TRBJ2-1, with no clear D. The CDR3 is made up of 14 amino acids. Between the trimmed V and J ends, which lost 4 bases and 1 base, there was a span of 9 bases. In germline, CDR1 is SGHRS, CDR2 YFSETQ. DNA of the CDR3: TGCGCCAGCAGCCCCCCCCAGTCCTACAATGAGCAGTTCTTC. This sequence encodes CASSPPQSYNEQFF.

V usage is TRBV29-1 and J usage is TRBJ2-5, with D perhaps matching TRBD1 or TRBD2 (6 bases each). This CDR3 is built from 14 residues. Germline V lookup: CDR1 SQVTM, CDR2 ANQGSEA. The germline V and J ends were trimmed by 5 bases and 7 bases, with 20 bases remaining between them. CDR3 DNA sequence: TGCAGCGTTATGGGGGCGGAGGGTAGGGGGACCCAGTACTTC. It specifies CSVMGAEGRGTQYF.